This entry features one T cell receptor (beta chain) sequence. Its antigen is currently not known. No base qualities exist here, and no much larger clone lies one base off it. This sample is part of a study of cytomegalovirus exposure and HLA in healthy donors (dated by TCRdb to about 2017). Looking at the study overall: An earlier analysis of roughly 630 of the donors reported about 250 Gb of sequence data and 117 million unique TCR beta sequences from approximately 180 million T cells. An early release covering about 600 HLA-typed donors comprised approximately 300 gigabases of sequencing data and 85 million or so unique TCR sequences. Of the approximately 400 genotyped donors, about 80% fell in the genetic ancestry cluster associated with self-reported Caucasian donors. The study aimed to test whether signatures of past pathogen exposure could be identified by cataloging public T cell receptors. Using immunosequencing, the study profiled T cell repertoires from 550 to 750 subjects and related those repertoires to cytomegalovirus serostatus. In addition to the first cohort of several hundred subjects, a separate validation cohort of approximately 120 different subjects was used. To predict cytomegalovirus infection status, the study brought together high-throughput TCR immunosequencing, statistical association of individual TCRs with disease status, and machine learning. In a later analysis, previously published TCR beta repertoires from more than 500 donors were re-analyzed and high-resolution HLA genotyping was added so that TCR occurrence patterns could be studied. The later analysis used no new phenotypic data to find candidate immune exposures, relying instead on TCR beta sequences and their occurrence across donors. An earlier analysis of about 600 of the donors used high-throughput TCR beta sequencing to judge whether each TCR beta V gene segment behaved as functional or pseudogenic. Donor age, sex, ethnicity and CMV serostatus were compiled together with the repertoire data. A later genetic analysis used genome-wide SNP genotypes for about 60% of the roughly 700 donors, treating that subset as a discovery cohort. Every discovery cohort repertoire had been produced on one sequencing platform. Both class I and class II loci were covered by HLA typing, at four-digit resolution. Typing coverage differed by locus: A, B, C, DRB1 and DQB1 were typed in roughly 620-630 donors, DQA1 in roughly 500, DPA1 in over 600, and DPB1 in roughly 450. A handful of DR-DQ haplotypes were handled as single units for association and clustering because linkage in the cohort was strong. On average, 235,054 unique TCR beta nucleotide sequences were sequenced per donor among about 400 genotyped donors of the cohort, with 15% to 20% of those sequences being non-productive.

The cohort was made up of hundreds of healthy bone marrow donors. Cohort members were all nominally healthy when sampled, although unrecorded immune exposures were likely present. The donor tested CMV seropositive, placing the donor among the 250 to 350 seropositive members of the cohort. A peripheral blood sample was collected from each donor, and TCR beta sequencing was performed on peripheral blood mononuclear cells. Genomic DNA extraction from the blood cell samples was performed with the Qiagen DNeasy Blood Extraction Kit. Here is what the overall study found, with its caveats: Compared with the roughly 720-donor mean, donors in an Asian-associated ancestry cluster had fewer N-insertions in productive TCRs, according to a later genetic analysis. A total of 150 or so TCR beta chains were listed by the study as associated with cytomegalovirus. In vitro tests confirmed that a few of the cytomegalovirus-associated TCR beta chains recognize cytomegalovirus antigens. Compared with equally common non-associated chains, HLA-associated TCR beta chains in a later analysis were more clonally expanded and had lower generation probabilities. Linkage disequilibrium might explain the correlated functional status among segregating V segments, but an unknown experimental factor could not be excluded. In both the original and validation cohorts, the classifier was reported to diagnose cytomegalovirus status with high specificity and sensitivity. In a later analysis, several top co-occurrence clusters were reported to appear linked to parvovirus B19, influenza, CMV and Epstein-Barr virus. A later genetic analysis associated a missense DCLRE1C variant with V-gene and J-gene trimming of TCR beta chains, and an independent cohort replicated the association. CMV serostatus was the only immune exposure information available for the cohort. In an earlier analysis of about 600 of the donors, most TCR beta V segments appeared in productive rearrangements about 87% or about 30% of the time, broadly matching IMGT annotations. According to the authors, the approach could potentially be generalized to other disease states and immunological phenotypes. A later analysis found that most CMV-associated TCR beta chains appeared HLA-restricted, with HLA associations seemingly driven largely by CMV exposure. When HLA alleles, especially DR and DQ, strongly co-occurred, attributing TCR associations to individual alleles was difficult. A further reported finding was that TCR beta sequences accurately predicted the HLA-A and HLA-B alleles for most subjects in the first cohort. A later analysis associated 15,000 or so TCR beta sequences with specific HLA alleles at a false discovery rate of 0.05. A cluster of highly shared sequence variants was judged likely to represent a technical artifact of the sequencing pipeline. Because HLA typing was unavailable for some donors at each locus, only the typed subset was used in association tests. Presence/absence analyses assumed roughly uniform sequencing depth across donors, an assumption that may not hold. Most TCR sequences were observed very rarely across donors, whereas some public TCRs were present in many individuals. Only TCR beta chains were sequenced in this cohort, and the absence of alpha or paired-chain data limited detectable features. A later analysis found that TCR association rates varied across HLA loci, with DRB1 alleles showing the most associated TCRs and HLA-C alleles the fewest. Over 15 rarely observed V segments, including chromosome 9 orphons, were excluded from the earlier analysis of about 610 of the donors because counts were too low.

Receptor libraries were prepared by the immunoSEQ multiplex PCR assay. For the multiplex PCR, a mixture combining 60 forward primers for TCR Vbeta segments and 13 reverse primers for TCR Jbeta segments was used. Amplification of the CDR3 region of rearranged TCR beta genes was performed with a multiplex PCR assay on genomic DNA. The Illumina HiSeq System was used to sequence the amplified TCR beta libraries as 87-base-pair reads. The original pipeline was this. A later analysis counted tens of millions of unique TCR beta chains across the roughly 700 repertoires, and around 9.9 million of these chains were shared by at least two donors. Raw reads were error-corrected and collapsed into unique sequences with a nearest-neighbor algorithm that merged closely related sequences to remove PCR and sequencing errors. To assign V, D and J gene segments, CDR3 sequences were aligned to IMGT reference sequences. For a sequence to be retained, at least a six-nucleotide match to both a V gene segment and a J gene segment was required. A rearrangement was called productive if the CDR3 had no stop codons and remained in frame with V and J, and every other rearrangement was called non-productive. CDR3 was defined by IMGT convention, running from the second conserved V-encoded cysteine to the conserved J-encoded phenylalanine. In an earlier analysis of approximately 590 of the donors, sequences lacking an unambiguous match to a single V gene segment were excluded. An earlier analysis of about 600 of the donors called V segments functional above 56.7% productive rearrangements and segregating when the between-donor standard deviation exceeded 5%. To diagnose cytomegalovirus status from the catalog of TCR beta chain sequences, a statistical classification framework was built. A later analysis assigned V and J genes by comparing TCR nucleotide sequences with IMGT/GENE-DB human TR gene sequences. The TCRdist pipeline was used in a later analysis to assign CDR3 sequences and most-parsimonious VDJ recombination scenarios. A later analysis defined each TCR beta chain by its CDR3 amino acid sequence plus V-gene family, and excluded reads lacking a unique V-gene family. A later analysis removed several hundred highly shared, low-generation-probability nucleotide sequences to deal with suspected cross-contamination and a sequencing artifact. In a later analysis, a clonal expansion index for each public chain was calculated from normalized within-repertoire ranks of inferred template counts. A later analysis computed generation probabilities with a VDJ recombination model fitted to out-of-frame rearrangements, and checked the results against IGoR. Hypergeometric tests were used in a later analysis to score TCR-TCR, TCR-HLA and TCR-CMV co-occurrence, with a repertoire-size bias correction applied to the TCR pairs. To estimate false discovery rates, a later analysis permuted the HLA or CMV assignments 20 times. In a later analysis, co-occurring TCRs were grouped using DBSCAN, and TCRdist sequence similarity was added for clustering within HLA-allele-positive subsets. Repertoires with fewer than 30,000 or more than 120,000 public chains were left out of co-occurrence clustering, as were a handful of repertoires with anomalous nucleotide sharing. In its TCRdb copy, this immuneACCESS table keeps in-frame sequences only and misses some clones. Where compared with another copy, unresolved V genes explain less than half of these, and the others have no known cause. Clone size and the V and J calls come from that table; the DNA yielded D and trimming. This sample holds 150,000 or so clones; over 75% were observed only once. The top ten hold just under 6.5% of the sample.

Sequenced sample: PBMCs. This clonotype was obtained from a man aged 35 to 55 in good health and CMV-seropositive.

The CDR3 protein sequence reads: CASSTEQGNYGYTF. Read as DNA, the sequence is TGTGCCAGTAGTACCGAACAGGGGAACTATGGCTACACCTTC. This chain joins TRBV19 to TRBJ1-2, and 7 bases in between align with TRBD1. CDR1 and CDR2 (LNHDA, SQIVND) derive from the germline V gene (reference sequence). Germline trimming: 4 bases from V, 2 bases from J; junction bases outside gene matches: 4. The CDR3 sequence holds 14 residues, the cysteine and phenylalanine included. Only CDR3 DNA remains: 42 bases, in frame from the first base.